Below are 32 T cell receptor beta chains sequenced from a single sample in a study of blood T cell repertoires in COVID-19. Data came from immunoSEQ multiplex PCR; TCRdb stores just in-frame clones and leaves some out. The table lists some 250,000 clones, approximately 88% of them singletons. Sequenced: peripheral blood. Receptors were obtained from a man aged 35 to 55 with acute or convalescent COVID-19.

The CDR3 nucleotides read TGTGCCAGCAGCCCTACGACAGGGCCCTCCTACGAGCAGTACTTC. Translated, it gives CASSPTTGPSYEQYF. This chain links TRBV14 with TRBJ2-7; 7 positions match TRBD1. The CDR3 has 15 residues. The germline V gene encodes CDR1 SGHDN and CDR2 FVKESK. V lost 4 bases, J lost 0 bases, and 6 bases stayed unmatched.

The gene calls are TRBV7-2 and TRBJ2-1; TRBD2 agrees at 12 bases. CDR3 size: 17 residues. V lost 1 base and J lost 9; bases outside the gene matches: 10. Per the germline V gene, CDR1 is SGHTA and CDR2 is FQGNSA. The CDR3 DNA sequence: TGTGCCAGCAGCTTAGGGCCCCTAGCGGGAGGGCTCGCTGAGCAGTTCTTC. Its translation is CASSLGPLAGGLAEQFF.

This chain links TRBV24-1 with TRBJ2-3, with 7 nucleotides matching TRBD2. Trimming removed 4 bases from V and 2 bases from J; junction bases left unmatched: 11. Germline V gene data show CDR1 as KGHDR and CDR2 as SFDVKD. The CDR3 is made up of 17 amino acids. The CDR3 DNA is TGTGCCACCAGTGACGGGTCCGGCGGGAGTTTCACAGATACGCAGTATTTT. The encoded protein is CATSDGSGGSFTDTQYF.

The V gene is TRBV6-2 or TRBV6-3, the J gene TRBJ1-2, with D perhaps matching TRBD1 (5 bases). This CDR3 spans 15 amino acids. V was clipped by 5 bases and J by 0 bases, with 13 bases between them. Germline V gene lookup returns CDR1 MNHEY and CDR2 SVGEGT. The CDR3, as DNA: TGTGCCAGCAGTAGATCAGGGAAAGCTAACTATGGCTACACCTTC. It yields the protein CASSRSGKANYGYTF.

The chain has TRBV4-3 and TRBJ2-1; TRBD1 might be the D (5 bases). Germline assignment: CDR1 LGHNA and CDR2 YSLEER. With 3 bases removed from V and 7 bases from J, the gap between germline ends came to 10 bases. The CDR3 sequence is 13 residues long. CDR3 coding DNA: TGCGCCAGCAGCCACGCCTCAGGGAATGAGCAGTTCTTC. Protein: CASSHASGNEQFF.

V usage is TRBV7-2 and J usage is TRBJ1-2; no reliable D call. The CDR3 has 14 amino acids. Germline V gives CDR1 SGHTA, CDR2 FQGNSA. With 6 bases removed from V and 1 base from J, the gap between germline ends came to 12 bases. The CDR3 protein is CASRSSGRNYGYTF. The CDR3 bases are TGTGCCAGCAGGTCTAGCGGCCGTAACTATGGCTACACCTTC.

On this clone itself: Other DNA variants within this sample encode the same CDR3. J is TRBJ2-3 and V is TRBV9, with D perhaps matching TRBD1 (6 bases). Between the trimmed V and J ends, which lost 3 bases and 2 bases, there was a span of 10 bases. This CDR3 spans 14 amino acids. The germline V gene has CDR1 SGDLS and CDR2 YYNGEE. CDR3 amino acids: CASSAAGATDTQYF. The DNA of the CDR3 is TGTGCCAGCAGCGCCGCAGGGGCCACAGATACGCAGTATTTT.

V is TRBV4-3 and J is TRBJ2-3; TRBD2 aligns across 7 bases. The CDR3 spans 13 residues. J lost 2 bases, V lost 9 bases, and 5 bases had no gene match. Germline loops: CDR1 LGHNA, CDR2 YSLEER. CDR3 region: CASSSGPTDTQYF. The DNA of the CDR3 is TGCGCCAGTTCTAGCGGACCCACAGATACGCAGTATTTT.

This chain's CDR3 is CAISESGAGWVYTF. The CDR3 bases are TGTGCCATCAGTGAGTCTGGGGCAGGCTGGGTCTACACCTTC. The chain recombines TRBV10-3 with TRBJ1-2; TRBD1 might be the D (5 bases). The CDR3 has 14 residues. The germline V and J ends were trimmed by 0 bases and 10 bases, with 15 bases remaining between them. Germline assignment: CDR1 ENHRY and CDR2 SYGVKD.

The V call is TRBV7-9, the J call TRBJ2-3; 8 nucleotides agree with TRBD2. Germline-derived CDR1 and CDR2 are SEHNR and FQNEAQ (reference sequence). V shed 3 bases, J shed 4 bases, and the junction held 6 bases outside the gene matches. The CDR3 has 15 amino acids. The CDR3, as DNA: TGTGCCAGCAGCTTGCACATAGCGGGGCCAGATACGCAGTATTTT. Translating gives CASSLHIAGPDTQYF.

V usage is TRBV7-6 and J usage is TRBJ1-3; 8 nucleotides agree with TRBD1. Germline V CDR1 and CDR2: SGHVS, FNYEAQ. The CDR3 consists of 15 residues. V was clipped by 5 bases and J by 3 bases; unmatched bases: 6. As DNA, the CDR3 is TGTGCCAGCAGCCTAAGGACAGGGAATGGAAACACCATATATTTT. It is translated as CASSLRTGNGNTIYF.

This clone was counted ten times or more. The J gene is TRBJ2-5, the V gene TRBV14; 7 nucleotides match TRBD2. The CDR3 totals 16 residues. Germline V gene data show CDR1 as SGHDN and CDR2 as FVKESK. V lost 0 bases, J lost 4 bases, and 8 bases stayed unmatched. CDR3 in amino acids: CASSQETGGIRETQYF. The CDR3 DNA follows: TGTGCCAGCAGCCAAGAAACGGGGGGTATCCGAGAGACCCAGTACTTC.

A single count supports this clone. One base away lies a much larger clone, so this may be a sequencing read error. This sequence joins TRBV7-7 and TRBJ1-1, with D perhaps matching TRBD1 (5 bases). Trimming shortened V by 5 bases and J by 2 bases, and 9 bases separated the two germline ends. There are 13 residues in the CDR3. CDR1 and CDR2 (germline): SSHAT, FNYEAQ (reference sequence). The DNA of the CDR3 is TGTGCCAGCAGCCACGACAGAAACACTGAAGCTTTCTTT. Amino acid sequence: CASSHDRNTEAFF.

The J gene is TRBJ2-1, the V gene TRBV4-1; D is ambiguous. With 0 bases removed from V and 12 bases from J, the gap between germline ends came to 12 bases. This CDR3 contains 13 residues. CDR1 MGHRA and CDR2 YSYEKL come from the germline V gene. CDR3 in amino acids: CASSQETHRRQFF. The CDR3 bases are TGCGCCAGCAGCCAAGAAACCCACCGGAGGCAGTTCTTC.

Note on this clone: A junction end diverges from the germline sequence, so it may reflect a read error. CDR3 protein: CASSQEAATHF. CDR3 DNA sequence: TGTGCCAGCAGCCAAGAAGCGGCTACTCACTTC. V gene TRBV3-1 (or the pseudogene TRBV3-2) combines with J gene TRBJ2-7, with TRBD2 as a possible D gene (5 bases). This CDR3 has 11 residues. Looked up from germline, CDR1 is LGHDT and CDR2 is YNNKEL (reference sequence).

The chain employs TRBV5-6 and TRBJ2-5, with 8 positions matching TRBD1. V gave up 4 bases and J gave up 4 bases; unmatched junction bases: 9. CDR3 length equals 15 residues. Germline V CDR1 and CDR2: SGHDT, YYEEEE. The CDR3 loop is CASSPQQGVRETQYF. The DNA of the CDR3 is TGTGCCAGCAGCCCCCAACAGGGGGTCCGAGAGACCCAGTACTTC. The full variable domain, rest sourced from reference TRBV5-6 and TRBJ2-5, is DAGVTQSPTHLIKTRGQQVTLRCSPKSGHDTVSWYQQALGQGPQFIFQYYEEEERQRGNFPDRFSGHQFPNYSSELNVNALLLGDSALYLCASSPQQGVRETQYFGPGTRLLVL.

The chain carries TRBV5-1 and TRBJ1-1; weak D call: TRBD1 (5 bases). The CDR3 sequence is 14 residues long. Germline CDR1 SGHRS, CDR2 YFSETQ. The V end lost 4 bases, the J end lost 3 bases, and 13 bases lay between the germline ends. CDR3 sequence: CASSPSKGYTEAFF. CDR3 bases: TGCGCCAGCAGCCCGTCTAAGGGGTACACTGAAGCTTTCTTT.

This rearrangement joins TRBV21-1 to TRBJ1-1. TRBV21-1 is classified as a pseudogene. The CDR3 loop spans 16 amino acids. The CDR3 DNA follows: TGTGCCAGCAGCACCCACGGGGGGGGGAAGGACACTGAAGCTTTCTTT. This translates into CASSTHGGGKDTEAFF.

CDR3 bases: TGTGCCAGCAGCGTCCGACAGGGTGGTGGCGAAAAACTGTTTTTT. It encodes CASSVRQGGGEKLFF. The rearrangement uses TRBV9 and TRBJ1-4; 7 bases match TRBD1. The CDR3 contains 15 residues. The V gene's germline CDR1 is SGDLS and CDR2 YYNGEE. J lost 8 bases, V lost 2 bases, and 9 bases had no gene match.

This chain connects TRBV19 to TRBJ1-2, with 11 bases lining up with TRBD1. This CDR3 is built from 17 residues. V trimming: 9 bases; J trimming: 6 bases; junction bases outside the gene matches: 18. Germline loops: CDR1 LNHDA, CDR2 SQIVND (reference sequence). The CDR3, as DNA: TGTGCCAGCTCACGCCGAGGACAGGGGGCTCGTGAGGATGGCTACACCTTC. It codes for CASSRRGQGAREDGYTF.

The chain recombines TRBV18 with TRBJ1-5; D is unclear. The CDR3 extends over 13 amino acids. V was trimmed by 6 bases and J by 5 bases, leaving 11 bases between them. Per the germline V gene, CDR1 is KGHSH and CDR2 is LQKENI. The CDR3 protein is CASSRLEDQPQHF. Written as DNA, the CDR3 is TGTGCCAGCTCTCGACTCGAGGATCAGCCCCAGCATTTT.

The chain recombines TRBV10-3 with TRBJ1-1; no clear D. Per the germline V gene, CDR1 is ENHRY and CDR2 is SYGVKD. Trimming shortened V by 5 bases and J by 1 base, and 14 bases separated the two germline ends. This CDR3 spans 15 amino acids. CDR3 residues: CAISPPGGRNTEAFF. CDR3 bases: TGTGCCATCAGTCCCCCGGGAGGGAGGAACACTGAAGCTTTCTTT.

The chain recombines TRBV7-3 with TRBJ2-1; TRBD2 matches 10 bases. The CDR3 runs 14 residues. Germline CDR1 is SGHTA and CDR2 is FQGTGA. V gave up 5 bases and J gave up 9 bases; unmatched junction bases: 7. The CDR3 region has the DNA TGTGCCAGCAGCCCAAGACAGCGGGAGGGTGAGCAGTTCTTC. As protein: CASSPRQREGEQFF. Supplemented by reference TRBV7-3 and TRBJ2-1, the full variable domain reads GAGVSQTPSNKVTEKGKYVELRCDPISGHTALYWYRQSLGQGPEFLIYFQGTGAADDSGLPNDRFFAVRPEGSVSTLKIQRTERGDSAVYLCASSPRQREGEQFFGPGTRLTVL.

The rearrangement uses TRBV2 and TRBJ2-7, with D unclear. Germline V lookup: CDR1 SNHLY, CDR2 FYNNEI. The CDR3 runs 10 residues. Trimming took off 11 bases at V and 3 bases at J, with 8 bases between the two ends. CDR3 sequence (DNA): TGTGCCTCCGGTGACTACGAGCAGTACTTC. Its protein is CASGDYEQYF.

V and J are TRBV9 and TRBJ2-1, with 11 nucleotides matching TRBD2. Germline trimming cut 0 bases from V and 14 bases from J; bases unmatched to any gene: 10. Looked up from germline, CDR1 is SGDLS and CDR2 is YYNGEE. The CDR3 length is 15 residues. The CDR3 spells CASSVGVTSGGREFF. The CDR3 coding sequence is TGTGCCAGCAGCGTAGGGGTTACTAGCGGGGGCCGCGAGTTCTTC.

This chain uses TRBV5-1 with TRBJ1-3; TRBD1 aligns across 11 bases. This CDR3 is 17 amino acids long. Per the germline V gene, CDR1 is SGHRS and CDR2 is YFSETQ. The ends lost 0 bases at V and 3 bases at J; junction bases unmatched: 5. The CDR3: CASSLARTGGIGNTIYF. CDR3 bases: TGCGCCAGCAGCTTGGCTAGGACAGGGGGCATTGGAAACACCATATATTTT. Based on the CDR3 plus reference TRBV5-1 and TRBJ1-3, the full variable domain is KAGVTQTPRYLIKTRGQQVTLSCSPISGHRSVSWYQQTPGQGLQFLFEYFSETQRNKGNFPGRFSGRQFSNSRSEMNVSTLELGDSALYLCASSLARTGGIGNTIYFGEGSWLTVV.

This clone was seen only a few times. The rearrangement links TRBV5-1 to TRBJ1-6, with 9 bases matching TRBD1. Per the germline V gene, CDR1 is SGHRS and CDR2 is YFSETQ. Trimming at V came to 0 bases and at J to 9 bases, leaving 4 bases not matched to a gene. This CDR3 region has 15 residues. The DNA of the CDR3 is TGCGCCAGCAGCTTGGGGACAGGGGAAGGTTCACCCCTCCACTTT. Protein product: CASSLGTGEGSPLHF.

The chain employs TRBV5-4 and TRBJ2-5, with TRBD2 matching over 8 bases. Germline V lookup: CDR1 SGHNT, CDR2 YYREEE (reference sequence). This CDR3 region has 14 residues. After removal of 3 bases from V and 5 bases from J, the junction contained 6 bases not matched to a gene. The CDR3 DNA sequence: TGTGCCAGCAGCTCCGGACTAGCAGGCGAGACCCAGTACTTC. This translates into CASSSGLAGETQYF.

This rearrangement joins TRBV12-3 or TRBV12-4 to TRBJ1-2; no firm D call. The CDR3 contains 13 residues. V dropped 1 base and J dropped 8 bases, with 11 bases sitting between them. The CDR3, as DNA: TGTGCCAGCAGTTTAGGCCAGGCCAGAGGCTACACCTTC. It specifies CASSLGQARGYTF.

This clone came up once. The V and J genes are TRBV5-1 and TRBJ2-1, with D possibly TRBD1 on 6 matching bases. CDR1 is SGHRS, CDR2 YFSETQ, per germline. The CDR3 runs 13 residues. The ends were cut back, 3 bases at V and 11 bases at J, with 15 bases in the middle. The CDR3 region has the DNA TGCGCCAGCAGCTACCGGGACACGGAAAAGCAGTTCTTC. This sequence encodes CASSYRDTEKQFF.

The chain carries TRBV4-2 and TRBJ2-1, with TRBD2 matching 8 bases. Germline assignment: CDR1 LGHNA and CDR2 YNFKEQ. Losses at the gene ends were 2 bases for V and 5 bases for J; bases not matched to a gene: 11. The CDR3 contains 17 residues. CDR3 protein: CASSQILAETIDNEQFF. The CDR3, as DNA: TGTGCCAGCAGCCAAATACTAGCGGAGACAATAGACAATGAGCAGTTCTTC.

CDR3 bases: TGCAGCGCGAGGGACACGGGCTATGGCTACACCTTC. Protein sequence: CSARDTGYGYTF. The J gene is TRBJ1-2, the V gene TRBV29-1; D might be TRBD1 (6 bases). Germline CDR1 SQVTM, CDR2 ANQGSEA. Trimming pared 7 bases from V and 4 bases from J, leaving 13 bases between. The CDR3 spans 12 residues.